The T cell receptor (beta chain) under discussion was sequenced for a study of blood T cells in healthy people across ages. Combining a sample-barcoded 5' primer with a J-beta primer mix, a second PCR ran for roughly 7 to 12 cycles. From the 5' RACE reads, TCRdb called clonotypes with MiXCR, one entry per CDR3 protein. The sample includes some 1.8 million distinct CDR3 sequences, about 39% of them seen just once. With 2 bases removed from V and 0 bases from J, the gap between germline ends came to 14 bases. The CDR3 consists of 16 residues. Germline V gene data show CDR1 as MNHEY and CDR2 as SVGEGT. This clonotype was picked up a small number of times.

The source of this sequence is a human donor in good health. The rearrangement links TRBV6-2 or TRBV6-3 to TRBJ2-7; TRBD2 is a possible D gene (6 bases). Material: blood. The CDR3 DNA reads as TGTGCCAGCAGTTACCGTACTAGCAGAGACTCCTACGAGCAGTACTTC. Its protein product is CASSYRTSRDSYEQYF.